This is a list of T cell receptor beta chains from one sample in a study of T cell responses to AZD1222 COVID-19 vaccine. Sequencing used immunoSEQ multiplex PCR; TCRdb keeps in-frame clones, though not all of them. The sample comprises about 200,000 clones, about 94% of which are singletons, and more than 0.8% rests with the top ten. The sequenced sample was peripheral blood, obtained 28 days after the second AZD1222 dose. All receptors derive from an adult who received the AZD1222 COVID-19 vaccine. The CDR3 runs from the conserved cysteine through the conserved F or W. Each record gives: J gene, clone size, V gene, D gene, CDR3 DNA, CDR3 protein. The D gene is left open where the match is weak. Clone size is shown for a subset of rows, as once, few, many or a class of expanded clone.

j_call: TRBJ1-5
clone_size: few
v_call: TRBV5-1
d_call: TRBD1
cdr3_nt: TGCGCCAGCAGCTCCGGACAGGGGGAGCAGCCCCAGCATTTT
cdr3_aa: CASSSGQGEQPQHF

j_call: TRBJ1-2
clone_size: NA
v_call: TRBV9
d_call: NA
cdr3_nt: TGTGCCAGCAGAAGCGGACAGACATATGGCTACACCTTC
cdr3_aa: CASRSGQTYGYTF

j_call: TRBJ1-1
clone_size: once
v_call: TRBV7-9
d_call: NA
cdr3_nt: TGTGCCAGCAGCCCCTTAGTTGGGGGGATGGGGAACACTGAAGCTTTCTTT
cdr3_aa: CASSPLVGGMGNTEAFF

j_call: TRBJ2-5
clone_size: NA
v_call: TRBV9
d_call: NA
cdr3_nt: TGTGCCAGCAGCGTAGGGGCCCTCGGTAGTCAAGAGACCCAGTACTTC
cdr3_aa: CASSVGALGSQETQYF

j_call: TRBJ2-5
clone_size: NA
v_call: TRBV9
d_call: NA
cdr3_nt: TGTGCCAGCAGCGGGGCCAGGGCTACGGAGACCCAGTACTTC
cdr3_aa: CASSGARATETQYF

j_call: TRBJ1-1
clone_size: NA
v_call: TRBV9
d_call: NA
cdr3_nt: TGTGCCAGCAGCTCCTTCCCCAACAGGCTGAACACTGAAGCTTTCTTT
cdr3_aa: CASSSFPNRLNTEAFF

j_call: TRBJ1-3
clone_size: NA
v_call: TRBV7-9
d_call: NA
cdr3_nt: TGTGCCAGCAGCACCGGGACAATTTGGGAACCCATATATTTT
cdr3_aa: CASSTGTIWEPIYF

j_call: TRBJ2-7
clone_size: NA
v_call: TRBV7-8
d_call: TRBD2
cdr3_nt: TGTGCCAGCAGCTTAGCTACTAGCGGGGGCCGGGGCGAGCAGTACTTC
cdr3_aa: CASSLATSGGRGEQYF

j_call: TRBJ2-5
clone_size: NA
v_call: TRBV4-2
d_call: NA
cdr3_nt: TGTGCCAGCAGCCAAGATCAGGGACGACAACAAGAGACCCAGTACTTC
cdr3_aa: CASSQDQGRQQETQYF

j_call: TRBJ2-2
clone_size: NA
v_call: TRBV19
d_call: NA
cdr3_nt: TGTGCCACGAAAGTAGATGCTTTGGGGTCCGGGGAGCTGTTTTTT
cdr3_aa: CATKVDALGSGELFF

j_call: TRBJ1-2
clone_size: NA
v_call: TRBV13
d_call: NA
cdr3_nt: TGTGCCAGCAGTCCTAGACGGGCCCCGGGGGACTATGGCTACACCTTC
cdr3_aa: CASSPRRAPGDYGYTF

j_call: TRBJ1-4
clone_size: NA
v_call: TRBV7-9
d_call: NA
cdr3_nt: TGTGCCAGCAGCTTATTGGCAGAAAAACTGTTTTTT
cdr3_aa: CASSLLAEKLFF

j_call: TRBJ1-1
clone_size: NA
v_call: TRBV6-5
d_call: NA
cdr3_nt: TGTGCCAGCGGCTCGGTAATTGAAGCTTTCTTT
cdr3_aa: CASGSVIEAFF

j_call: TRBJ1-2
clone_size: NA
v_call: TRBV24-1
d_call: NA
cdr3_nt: TGTGCCACCAGTGATTCCCAGGGGTTCTATGGCTACACCTTC
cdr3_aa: CATSDSQGFYGYTF

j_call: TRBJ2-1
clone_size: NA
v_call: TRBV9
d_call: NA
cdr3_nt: TGTGCCAGCAGCGTTGGGGGGCCTTACAATGAGCAGTTCTTC
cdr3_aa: CASSVGGPYNEQFF

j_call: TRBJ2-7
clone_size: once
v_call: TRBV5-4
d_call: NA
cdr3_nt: TGTGCCAGCAGCTTGGGGGGCACAGGACTACACCCCCTTACGAAGCAGTACTTC
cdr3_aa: CASSLGGTGLHPLTKQYF

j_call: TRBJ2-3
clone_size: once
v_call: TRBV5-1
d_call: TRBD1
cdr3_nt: TGCGCCAGCAGCGTCGGACAGGCGCACACAGATACGCAGTATTTT
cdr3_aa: CASSVGQAHTDTQYF

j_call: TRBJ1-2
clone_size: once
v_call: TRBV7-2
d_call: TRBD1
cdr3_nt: TGTGCCAGCAGCCAGGGACAGGGGTTCGGAGGCTACACCTTC
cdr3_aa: CASSQGQGFGGYTF

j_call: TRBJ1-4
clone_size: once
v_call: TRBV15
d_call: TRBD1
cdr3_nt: TGTGCCACCAGCAGGGACAGGGGGCGGGAAAAACTGTTTTTT
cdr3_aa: CATSRDRGREKLFF

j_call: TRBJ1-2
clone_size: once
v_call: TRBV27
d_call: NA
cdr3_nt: TGTGCCAGCAGTCCGGCGGTTGGGGGTTCCAACTATGGCTACACCTTC
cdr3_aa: CASSPAVGGSNYGYTF

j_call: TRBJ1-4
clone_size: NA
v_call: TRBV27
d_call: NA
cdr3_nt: TGTGCCAGCAGATCGGGTGCAACTAATGAAAAACTGTTTTTT
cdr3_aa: CASRSGATNEKLFF

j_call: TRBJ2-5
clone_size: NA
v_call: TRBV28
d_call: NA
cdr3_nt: TGTGCCAGCAGTTTTGGGGGGCCCCAAGAGACCCAGTACTTC
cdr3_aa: CASSFGGPQETQYF